What follows are 14 T cell receptor beta chains derived from one specimen sequenced in a study of T cell responses to AZD1222 COVID-19 vaccine. Repertoires were generated with immunoSEQ multiplex PCR, while TCRdb's copy carries only in-frame clones and drops some. Among about 94,000 clones listed, 90% were seen once. Sequencing was performed on peripheral blood, taken on day 0 of AZD1222 vaccination. The receptors stem from an adult in good health.

The CDR3 sequence is CASSLLIEAEAFF. The CDR3, as DNA: TGTGCCAGCAGCTTACTGATTGAGGCTGAAGCTTTCTTT. The rearrangement uses TRBV7-9 and TRBJ1-1; D uncertain. This CDR3 spans 13 amino acids. V lost 2 bases, J lost 6 bases, and 10 bases lay in between. Germline V gene data show CDR1 as SEHNR and CDR2 as FQNEAQ (reference sequence).

The chain couples TRBV4-1 to TRBJ2-6; D perhaps matches TRBD2 (5 bases). Germline V lookup: CDR1 MGHRA, CDR2 YSYEKL. This CDR3 has 18 residues. V dropped 4 bases and J dropped 0 bases, with 16 bases sitting between them. The CDR3 DNA follows: TGCGCCAGCAGCCTGAGGTTGGAGGTCAGCTCTGGGGCCAACGTCCTGACTTTC. Translated, it gives CASSLRLEVSSGANVLTF.

This chain links TRBV20-1 with TRBJ1-2, with D possibly TRBD1 on 5 matching bases. The ends were cut back, 3 bases at V and 0 bases at J, with 20 bases in the middle. There are 17 residues in the CDR3. The germline V gene has CDR1 DFQATT and CDR2 SNEGSKA (reference sequence). CDR3 sequence: CSASKAARGEPNYGYTF. In DNA, the CDR3 is TGCAGTGCTAGTAAGGCGGCGAGGGGAGAACCTAACTATGGCTACACCTTC.

In the case of this clone: One end of the junction does not line up with germline, which may come from a read error. The V call is TRBV13, the J call TRBJ1-2; perhaps TRBD1 as D (5 bases). Germline V CDR1 and CDR2: PRHDT, FYEKMQ (reference sequence). There are 11 residues in the CDR3. The CDR3 region has the DNA TGTGCCAGCAGCCTACAAGACAGCCCCCTCTTC. The encoded protein is CASSLQDSPLF.

The chain has TRBV12-5 and TRBJ1-2; the match to TRBD1 covers 8 bases. Germline-derived CDR1 and CDR2 are LGHNT and FRNRAP. J lost 2 bases, V lost 8 bases, and 4 bases had no gene match. The CDR3 has 13 residues. CDR3 residues: CASQQGVNYGYTF. The CDR3 nucleotides are TGTGCTAGTCAACAGGGGGTAAACTATGGCTACACCTTC.

The chain links TRBV7-3 to TRBJ2-7; D gene uncertain. From germline, CDR1 is SGHTA and CDR2 FQGTGA. This CDR3 has 14 amino acids. The ends were cut back, 6 bases at V and 0 bases at J, with 12 bases in the middle. The CDR3 sequence: CASSSGPTSYEQYF. DNA for the CDR3: TGTGCCAGCAGTTCCGGGCCGACCTCCTACGAGCAGTACTTC.

The rearrangement uses TRBV14 and TRBJ2-6; D unclear. The CDR3 contains 14 residues. The V and J ends lost 3 bases and 0 bases respectively, with 3 bases between them. The germline CDR1 and CDR2 sequences are SGHDN and FVKESK. The CDR3 sequence: CASSHFSGANVLTF. In DNA, the CDR3 is TGTGCCAGCAGCCACTTCTCTGGGGCCAACGTCCTGACTTTC.

The chain recombines TRBV7-9 with TRBJ2-5; 10 bases fit TRBD1. This CDR3 has 15 amino acids. The germline gives CDR1 SEHNR, CDR2 FQNEAQ (reference sequence). V was pared by 5 bases and J by 6 bases, with 9 bases of the junction left unmatched. The CDR3 loop is CASSPSGQGGKTQYF. In DNA form, the CDR3 reads TGTGCCAGCAGCCCAAGCGGACAGGGGGGAAAGACCCAGTACTTC. The full variable domain, completed using reference TRBV7-9 and TRBJ2-5, is DTGVSQNPRHKITKRGQNVTFRCDPISEHNRLYWYRQTLGQGPEFLTYFQNEAQLEKSRLLSDRFSAERPKGSFSTLEIQRTEQGDSAMYLCASSPSGQGGKTQYFGPGTRLLVL.

V and J are TRBV6-4 and TRBJ1-6; 7 nucleotides agree with TRBD1. V lost 6 bases, J lost 7 bases, and 6 bases stayed unmatched. The V gene's germline CDR1 is MRHNA and CDR2 SNTAGT. This CDR3 contains 14 residues. CDR3 loop: CASRMTGPNSPLHF. CDR3 DNA sequence: TGTGCCAGCAGAATGACAGGGCCCAATTCACCCCTCCACTTT.

Only one count was recorded for this clone. This sequence joins TRBV4-3 and TRBJ2-7; 10 bases align to TRBD1. The germline CDR1 and CDR2 sequences are LGHNA and YSLEER. The CDR3 is 15 amino acids. V was pared by 4 bases and J by 4 bases, with 7 bases of the junction left unmatched. The CDR3 reads CASSLRDRGKYEQYF. In nucleotides, the CDR3 is TGCGCCAGCAGCCTTCGGGACAGGGGAAAGTACGAGCAGTACTTC.

This chain uses TRBV6-5 with TRBJ2-3; 8 bases match TRBD2. CDR1 is MNHEY and CDR2 is SVGAGI in the germline V gene. V trimming: 7 bases; J trimming: 0 bases; junction bases outside the gene matches: 3. This CDR3 spans 14 amino acids. The CDR3 protein is CASTRGGSTDTQYF. In nucleotides, the CDR3 is TGTGCCAGCACCCGGGGGGGGAGCACAGATACGCAGTATTTT.

This chain uses TRBV5-1 with TRBJ1-2; 8 bases are shared with TRBD1. The J segment lost 7 bases and the V segment lost 0 bases, leaving 5 bases of the junction unmatched. CDR3 length: 14 amino acids. Germline lookup yields CDR1 SGHRS and CDR2 YFSETQ. CDR3 loop: CASSLDRGKGGYTF. CDR3 nucleotides: TGCGCCAGCAGCTTGGACAGGGGGAAGGGTGGCTACACCTTC.

J is TRBJ1-1 and V is TRBV7-2; D perhaps matches TRBD1 (5 bases). The CDR3 has 14 amino acids. Between the trimmed V and J ends, which lost 6 bases and 1 base, there was a span of 12 bases. CDR1 SGHTA and CDR2 FQGNSA come from the germline V gene. This chain's CDR3 is CASRRQGTNTEAFF. As DNA, the CDR3 is TGTGCCAGCAGACGCCAGGGTACGAACACTGAAGCTTTCTTT. The full variable domain, completed using reference TRBV7-2 and TRBJ1-1, is GAGVSQSPSNKVTEKGKDVELRCDPISGHTALYWYRQSLGQGLEFLIYFQGNSAPDKSGLPSDRFSAERTGGSVSTLTIQRTQQEDSAVYLCASRRQGTNTEAFFGQGTRLTVV.

This chain links TRBV14 with TRBJ1-3; TRBD1 is a possible D gene (6 bases). V gave up 4 bases and J gave up 1 base, with 8 bases separating them. Germline lookup yields CDR1 SGHDN and CDR2 FVKESK. The CDR3 length is 14 residues. CDR3 nucleotide sequence: TGTGCCAGCAGCCGCAGGGGATCTGGAAACACCATATATTTT. Translation: CASSRRGSGNTIYF.